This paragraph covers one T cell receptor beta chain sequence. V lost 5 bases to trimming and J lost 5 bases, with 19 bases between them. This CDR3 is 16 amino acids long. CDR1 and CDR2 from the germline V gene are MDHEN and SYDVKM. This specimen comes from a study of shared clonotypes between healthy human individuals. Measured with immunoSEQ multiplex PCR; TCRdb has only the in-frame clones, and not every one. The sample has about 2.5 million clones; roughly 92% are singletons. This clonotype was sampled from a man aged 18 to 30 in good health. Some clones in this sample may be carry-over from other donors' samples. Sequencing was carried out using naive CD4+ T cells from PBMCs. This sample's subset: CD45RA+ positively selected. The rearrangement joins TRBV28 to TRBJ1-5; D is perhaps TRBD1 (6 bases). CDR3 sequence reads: CASSNTGGGRDQPQHF. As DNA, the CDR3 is TGTGCCAGCAGTAACACTGGAGGGGGACGGGATCAGCCCCAGCATTTT.